The next 16 T cell receptor beta chains were all read from a single sample in a study of CD8+ T cells in alopecia areata. Following extraction, RNA underwent reverse transcription to cDNA, which served as the sequencing template. Clones were read by immunoSEQ multiplex PCR, and TCRdb kept only the in-frame ones, dropping some. Here the sample spans 30,000 to 35,000 clones, around 60% being singletons. Sequencing was performed on NKG2D-high CD8+ T cells sorted from blood. Receptors originate from a human donor with alopecia areata.

This clone has just a few counts. The chain couples TRBV14 to TRBJ2-2; 9 nucleotides agree with TRBD2. The V gene end was trimmed by 0 bases and the J gene end by 3 bases; junction bases not matched to a gene: 8. This CDR3 is built from 18 residues. Germline V CDR1 and CDR2: SGHDN, FVKESK. The CDR3, as DNA: TGTGCCAGCAGCCAAGATCTTCCCGGCGGGGGGGACACCGGGGAGCTGTTTTTT. As protein: CASSQDLPGGGDTGELFF.

The V and J genes are TRBV2 and TRBJ2-7, with D possibly being TRBD2 (7 bases). Germline values: CDR1 SNHLY, CDR2 FYNNEI. V was trimmed by 4 bases and J by 4 bases, leaving 23 bases between them. This CDR3 has 17 residues. CDR3 sequence reads: CASSGPLGQPGGYEQYF. The CDR3 nucleotides read TGTGCCAGCAGTGGCCCCCTTGGACAGCCGGGGGGTTACGAGCAGTACTTC.

This clone was seen more than once but under ten times. The chain links TRBV29-1 to TRBJ2-1; no clear D. The CDR3 consists of 17 residues. Trimming took off 2 bases at V and 0 bases at J, with 17 bases between the two ends. CDR1 and CDR2 (germline): SQVTM, ANQGSEA. CDR3 in amino acids: CSVEPTDGYYSYNEQFF. For the CDR3, the DNA is TGCAGCGTTGAACCGACGGACGGATATTACTCCTACAATGAGCAGTTCTTC.

The chain links TRBV4-3 to TRBJ2-1, with TRBD2 matching 9 bases. This CDR3 comprises 17 residues. Germline V gene data show CDR1 as LGHNA and CDR2 as YSLEER. Losses at the gene ends were 0 bases for V and 6 bases for J; bases not matched to a gene: 9. Here the CDR3 reads CASSQDGAGGPLNEQFF. The CDR3 DNA sequence: TGCGCCAGCAGCCAAGATGGAGCGGGAGGCCCACTCAATGAGCAGTTCTTC.

This chain uses TRBV6-6 with TRBJ2-5; D is undetermined. Germline V gene data show CDR1 as MNHNY and CDR2 as SVGAGI (reference sequence). This CDR3 has 13 residues. Deletions cut 6 bases from V and 1 base from J, with 9 bases between. The CDR3 here is CASSSPGQETQYF. The CDR3 nucleotides are TGTGCCAGCAGCTCCCCGGGCCAAGAGACCCAGTACTTC.

The rearrangement links TRBV13 to TRBJ2-7, with D possibly being TRBD1 (6 bases). This CDR3 comprises 15 residues. Trimming stripped 3 bases from V and 0 bases from J, with 12 bases between. The germline CDR1 and CDR2 sequences are PRHDT and FYEKMQ (reference sequence). The CDR3 DNA sequence: TGTGCCAGCAGCTTCAGGCAGGGGAGCTCCTACGAGCAGTACTTC. It encodes CASSFRQGSSYEQYF.

This clone has only a few counts. The CDR3 sequence is CSVEGQDGYTF. The CDR3 DNA reads as TGCAGCGTTGAAGGACAGGATGGCTACACCTTC. V is TRBV29-1 and J is TRBJ1-2; tentatively, D is TRBD1 (6 bases). CDR1 and CDR2 (germline): SQVTM, ANQGSEA. This CDR3 has 11 amino acids. Deletions cut 1 base from V and 6 bases from J, with 6 bases between.

This clone was recorded a few times. The chain couples TRBV7-9 to TRBJ2-7; no firm D call. The V and J ends lost 1 base and 5 bases respectively, with 6 bases between them. The CDR3 spans 12 residues. CDR1 and CDR2 (germline): SEHNR, FQNEAQ (reference sequence). The DNA for the CDR3 is TGTGCCAGCAGCTTAGGTAACGACGAGCAGTACTTC. This sequence encodes CASSLGNDEQYF. Complete variable domain (other parts from reference TRBV7-9 and TRBJ2-7): DTGVSQNPRHKITKRGQNVTFRCDPISEHNRLYWYRQTLGQGPEFLTYFQNEAQLEKSRLLSDRFSAERPKGSFSTLEIQRTEQGDSAMYLCASSLGNDEQYFGPGTRLTVT.

This clone has only a few counts. The gene calls are TRBV29-1 and TRBJ2-1; 8 bases line up with TRBD2. The CDR3 extends over 14 amino acids. Germline V gene lookup returns CDR1 SQVTM and CDR2 ANQGSEA. V gave up 4 bases and J gave up 5 bases; unmatched junction bases: 7. The CDR3 loop is CSVGREGRNNEQFF. As DNA, the CDR3 is TGCAGCGTTGGTCGGGAGGGCCGGAACAATGAGCAGTTCTTC.

V is TRBV7-9 and J is TRBJ2-7; D could derive from TRBD1 or TRBD2 (5 bases each). Trimming stripped 1 base from V and 3 bases from J, with 10 bases between. The CDR3 runs 14 residues. Germline V gene lookup returns CDR1 SEHNR and CDR2 FQNEAQ (reference sequence). CDR3 in DNA: TGTGCCAGCAGCTTAGATCTTGGGGGCTACGAGCAGTACTTC. This sequence encodes CASSLDLGGYEQYF.

This clone was recorded a few times. The chain employs TRBV4-3 and TRBJ2-7; D perhaps matches TRBD1 (6 bases). Trimming pared 1 base from V and 0 bases from J, leaving 7 bases between. CDR1 and CDR2 from the germline V gene are LGHNA and YSLEER. CDR3 size: 14 residues. The DNA for the CDR3 is TGCGCCAGCAGCCAAGCGACAGGCTCCTACGAGCAGTACTTC. Its translation is CASSQATGSYEQYF.

By share of the sample, this clone is medium-sized. J is TRBJ2-6 and V is TRBV4-3, with unresolved D. The CDR3 sequence is 17 residues long. Germline assignment: CDR1 LGHNA and CDR2 YSLEER. Trimming stripped 3 bases from V and 0 bases from J, with 12 bases between. The CDR3 region has the DNA TGCGCCAGCAGCCAGGATGACTCACGCTCTGGGGCCAACGTCCTGACTTTC. This codes for CASSQDDSRSGANVLTF.

The CDR3 region has the DNA TGCGCCAGCAGCTCTACTAGCGGGCGACTTGGTGGTGAGCAGTTCTTC. Amino acid sequence: CASSSTSGRLGGEQFF. This chain connects TRBV5-1 to TRBJ2-1; TRBD2 agrees at 9 bases. This CDR3 spans 16 amino acids. The germline V gene encodes CDR1 SGHRS and CDR2 YFSETQ. V gave up 3 bases and J gave up 9 bases; unmatched junction bases: 13.

The chain employs TRBV4-2 and TRBJ1-5; 8 bases line up with TRBD1. There are 15 residues in the CDR3. From germline, CDR1 is LGHNA and CDR2 YNFKEQ. V shed 1 base and J 4 bases; nucleotides not matched to a gene: 3. The CDR3: CASSQARTGNQPQHF. The DNA of the CDR3 is TGTGCCAGCAGCCAAGCCCGGACAGGGAATCAGCCCCAGCATTTT.

The chain couples TRBV5-4 to TRBJ2-1, with a tentative D call TRBD1 (5 bases). The CDR3 totals 13 residues. Germline V CDR1 and CDR2: SGHNT, YYREEE (reference sequence). V shed 4 bases and J shed 4 bases, with 9 bases lying between them. The CDR3 coding sequence is TGTGCCAGCAGCGCACAGGAGTACAATGAGCAGTTCTTC. Encoded protein: CASSAQEYNEQFF.

The V call is TRBV10-3, the J call TRBJ2-7, with D perhaps being TRBD1 or TRBD2 (5 bases each). Germline V gene lookup returns CDR1 ENHRY and CDR2 SYGVKD. With 0 bases removed from V and 0 bases from J, the gap between germline ends came to 9 bases. The CDR3 totals 15 residues. CDR3 residues: CAISESGVHSYEQYF. CDR3 sequence (DNA): TGTGCCATCAGTGAGTCGGGGGTCCACTCCTACGAGCAGTACTTC.